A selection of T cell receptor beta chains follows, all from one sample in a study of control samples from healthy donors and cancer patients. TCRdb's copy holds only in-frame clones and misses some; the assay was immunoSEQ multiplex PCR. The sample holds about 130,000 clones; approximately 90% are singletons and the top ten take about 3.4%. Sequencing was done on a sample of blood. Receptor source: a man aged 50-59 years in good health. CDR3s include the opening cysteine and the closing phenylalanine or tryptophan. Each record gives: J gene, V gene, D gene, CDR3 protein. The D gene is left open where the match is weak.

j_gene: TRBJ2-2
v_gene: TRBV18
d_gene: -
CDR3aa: CASSPGTIRTGELFF

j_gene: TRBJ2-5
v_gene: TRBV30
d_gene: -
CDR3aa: CAWGVSLETQYF

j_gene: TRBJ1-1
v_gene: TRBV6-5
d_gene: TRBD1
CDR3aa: CASTWTGGWTEAFF

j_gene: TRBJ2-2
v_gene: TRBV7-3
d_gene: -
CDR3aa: CASSLTVPTGELFF

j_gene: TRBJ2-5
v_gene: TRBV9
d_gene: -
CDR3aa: CASSVGVQETQYF

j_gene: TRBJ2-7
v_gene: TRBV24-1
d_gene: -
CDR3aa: CANEFRDYEQYF

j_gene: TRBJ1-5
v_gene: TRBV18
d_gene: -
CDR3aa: CASSEVQGTQPQHF

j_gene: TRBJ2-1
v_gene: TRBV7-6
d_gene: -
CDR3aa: CASSSSAKTSNEQFF

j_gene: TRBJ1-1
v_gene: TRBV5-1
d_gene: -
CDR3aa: CASSLIGQSMNTEAFF

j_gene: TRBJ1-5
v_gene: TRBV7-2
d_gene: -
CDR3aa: CASSLAGASNQPQHF

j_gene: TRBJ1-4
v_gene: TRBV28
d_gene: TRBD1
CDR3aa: CASSWDRGNEKLFF

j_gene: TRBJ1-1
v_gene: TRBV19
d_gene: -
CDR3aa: CASTPIQMNTEAFF

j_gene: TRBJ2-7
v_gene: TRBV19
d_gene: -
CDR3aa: CASSEIQGGDEQYF

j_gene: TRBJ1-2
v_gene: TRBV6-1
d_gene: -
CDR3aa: CASSEAGGRDYGYTF

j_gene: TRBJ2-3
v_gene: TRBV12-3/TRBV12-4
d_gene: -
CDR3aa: CASRTVDTQYF

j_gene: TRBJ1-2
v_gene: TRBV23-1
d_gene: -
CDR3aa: CASSQLSQMYYGYTF

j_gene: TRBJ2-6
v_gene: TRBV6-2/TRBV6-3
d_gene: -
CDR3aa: CASSYRQKGSGANVLTF

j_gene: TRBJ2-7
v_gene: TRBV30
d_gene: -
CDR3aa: CAWSVLRGNEQYF

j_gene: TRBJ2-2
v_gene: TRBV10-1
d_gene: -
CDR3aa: CASSGRDMGAGELFF

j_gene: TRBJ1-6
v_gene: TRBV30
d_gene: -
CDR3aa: CAWSPDDNSPLHF

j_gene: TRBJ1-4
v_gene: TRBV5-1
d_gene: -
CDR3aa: CASSLTGTQDEKLFF

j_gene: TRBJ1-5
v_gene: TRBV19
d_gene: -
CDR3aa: CASSMDRRNQPQHF

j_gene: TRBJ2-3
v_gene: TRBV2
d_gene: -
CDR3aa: CASKVAGLGHTQYF

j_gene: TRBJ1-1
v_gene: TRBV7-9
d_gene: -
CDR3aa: CASRAGMDLNTEAFF

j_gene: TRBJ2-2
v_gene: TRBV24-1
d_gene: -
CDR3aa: CATSEASRFDTGELFF

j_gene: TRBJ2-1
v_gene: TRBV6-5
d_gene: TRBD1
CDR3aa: CASSPDRDAYNEQFF

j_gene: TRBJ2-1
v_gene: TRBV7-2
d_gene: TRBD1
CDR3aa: CASSLGQGASEQFF

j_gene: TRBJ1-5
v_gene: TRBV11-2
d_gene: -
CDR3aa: CASSLDRDQPQHF

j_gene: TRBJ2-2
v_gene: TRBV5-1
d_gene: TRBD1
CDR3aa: CASSLTTGINTGELFF